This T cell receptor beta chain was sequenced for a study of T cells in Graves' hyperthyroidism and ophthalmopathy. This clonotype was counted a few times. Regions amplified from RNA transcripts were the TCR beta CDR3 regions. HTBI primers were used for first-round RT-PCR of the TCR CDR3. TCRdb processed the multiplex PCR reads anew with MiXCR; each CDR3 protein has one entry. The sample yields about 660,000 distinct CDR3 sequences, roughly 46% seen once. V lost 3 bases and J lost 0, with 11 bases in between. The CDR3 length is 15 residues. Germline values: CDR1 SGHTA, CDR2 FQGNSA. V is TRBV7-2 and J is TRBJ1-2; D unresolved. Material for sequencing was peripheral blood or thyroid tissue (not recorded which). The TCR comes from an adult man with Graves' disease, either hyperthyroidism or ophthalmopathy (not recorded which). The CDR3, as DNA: TGTGCCAGCAGCTTGTGGAGGGATTCTAACTATGGCTACACCTTC. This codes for CASSLWRDSNYGYTF.